The clone carrying this T cell receptor (beta chain) was counted ten times or more. Its specificity is unknown. The source of the sample is a study of Graves' ophthalmopathy and Graves' hyperthyroidism. The study, taken as a whole, reports: Its predictions of ophthalmopathy progression gave the model 60% to 71% sensitivity and roughly 72% specificity. Among expanded thyroid clonotypes above 0.001 frequency, most also occurred in blood. Using 13 signatures, a model distinguished ophthalmopathy from stable hyperthyroidism, reaching about 89% sensitivity and 70% to 83% specificity.

PBMCs came from 10 ml of fresh peripheral blood. V was pared by 3 bases and J by 5 bases, with 20 bases between. CDR3 size: 16 residues. Amplifying from RNA transcripts, the study obtained TCR beta CDR3 regions. The library came from an HTBI-primed first-round RT-PCR and a second-round multiplex PCR. From the multiplex PCR reads, TCRdb called clonotypes with MiXCR, one entry per CDR3 protein. The repertoire holds around 400,000 distinct CDR3 sequences, approximately 20% seen once, with 1.5% to 2% in the top ten. V and J are TRBV12-3 or TRBV12-4 and TRBJ2-7, with D possibly TRBD1 on 5 matching bases. This TCR derives from a young woman with Graves' ophthalmopathy. The sample comprised peripheral blood. CDR3 sequence (DNA): TGTGCCAGCAGTTTGACAGTTATGTATCGGTTGGACGAGCAGTACTTC. It codes for CASSLTVMYRLDEQYF.